Following are 15 T cell receptor beta chains from one sample sequenced in a study of blood T cells in healthy people across ages (dated by TCRdb to about 2015). To prepare the library, 5' RACE was applied. TCRdb shows the sequencer as Illumina HiSeq 2500. A second PCR of roughly 7 to 12 cycles was run with a J-beta primer mix and a sample-barcoded 5' primer. In TCRdb, the public reads were trimmed at Q25 with fastp and aligned with MiXCR, with productive beta chains retained. Merged by CDR3 protein, the rows form single entries marked with the most common genes and DNA. For this sample there are over 500,000 distinct CDR3 sequences; about 28% appear just once. The biggest ten clones account for under 4.5% of the sample. Another study also made use of these data, one on T cells of mothers and their children.

What was sequenced was blood. All receptors come from a boy between 2 and 10 years old in good health.

A few counts support this clonotype. V and J are TRBV12-3 or TRBV12-4 and TRBJ1-2; D uncertain. V shed 4 bases and J shed 4 bases, with 7 bases lying between them. This CDR3 contains 12 residues. The CDR3 protein is CASSSTFYGYTF. CDR3 in DNA: TGTGCCAGCAGTTCCACCTTCTATGGCTACACCTTC.

The chain couples TRBV12-3 or TRBV12-4 to TRBJ1-2, with a tentative D call TRBD1 (5 bases). The CDR3 has 13 amino acids. With 1 base removed from V and 10 bases from J, the gap between germline ends came to 13 bases. CDR3 region: CASSLDRGSTYTF. CDR3 nucleotides: TGTGCCAGCAGTTTAGACCGGGGGTCGACCTACACCTTC.

This clonotype appeared many times. The CDR3 sequence: CASSLYSFRQETQYF. DNA of the CDR3: TGTGCCAGCAGCCTTTATAGTTTTCGCCAAGAGACCCAGTACTTC. This sequence joins TRBV7-9 and TRBJ2-5; D is uncertain. Trimming took off 5 bases at V and 1 base at J, with 14 bases between the two ends. Germline CDR1 reads SEHNR; CDR2 reads FQNEAQ (reference sequence). CDR3 length: 15 amino acids.

The table lists this clonotype with a few counts. The chain recombines TRBV28 with TRBJ2-2; 15 positions match TRBD2. After removal of 10 bases from V and 5 bases from J, the junction contained 2 bases not matched to a gene. The germline CDR1 and CDR2 sequences are MDHEN and SYDVKM. This CDR3 has 14 amino acids. The CDR3 DNA reads as TGTGCCACCGGGACTAGCGGGGGGACCGGGGAGCTGTTTTTT. It translates to CATGTSGGTGELFF. Filled out from reference TRBV28 and TRBJ2-2, the complete variable domain reads DVKVTQSSRYLVKRTGEKVFLECVQDMDHENMFWYRQDPGLGLRLIYFSYDVKMKEKGDIPEGYSVSREKKERFSLILESASTNQTSMYLCATGTSGGTGELFFGEGSRLTVL.

This chain's CDR3 is CASSANPSSYEQYF. CDR3 DNA: TGTGCCAGCAGTGCTAATCCAAGTTCCTACGAGCAGTACTTC. This chain joins TRBV2 and TRBJ2-7; D is unclear. The germline gives CDR1 SNHLY, CDR2 FYNNEI. Deletions cut 4 bases from V and 1 base from J, with 11 bases between. The length of the CDR3 is 14 residues.

This chain connects TRBV3-1 to TRBJ2-2; possibly TRBD1 for D (6 bases). V lost 4 bases, J lost 2 bases, and 20 bases lay in between. The CDR3 is 18 residues long. Germline values: CDR1 LGHDT, CDR2 YNNKEL (reference sequence). The CDR3 protein is CASSRGQFYSSNTGELFF. CDR3 sequence (DNA): TGTGCCAGCAGCCGCGGACAGTTCTATTCTTCTAACACCGGGGAGCTGTTTTTT.

This clonotype appeared a single time. This sequence joins TRBV25-1 and TRBJ2-7, with D hard to call. Germline V CDR1 and CDR2: MGHDK, SYGVNS. Trimming left V 3 bases short and J 5 bases short, with 11 bases between. The CDR3 loop spans 13 amino acids. The CDR3 spells CASSDVRSHEQYF. Here the CDR3 DNA reads TGTGCCAGCAGTGACGTACGGTCGCACGAGCAGTACTTC.

This clonotype was counted a few times. V is TRBV2 and J is TRBJ2-2; no firm D call. Germline V lookup: CDR1 SNHLY, CDR2 FYNNEI. This CDR3 has 13 residues. The V gene lost 2 bases and the J gene lost 4 bases, with 5 bases spanning the gap. The CDR3 here is CASSERATGELFF. The CDR3 DNA is TGTGCCAGCAGTGAAAGGGCCACCGGGGAGCTGTTTTTT.

V usage is TRBV7-8 and J usage is TRBJ1-1; 9 bases are shared with TRBD1. The CDR3 spans 15 residues. The junction had 14 bases not matched to a gene; V was cut back by 5 bases and J by 10 bases. Germline assignment: CDR1 SGHVS and CDR2 FQNEAQ. The CDR3 DNA reads as TGTGCCAGCAGCCAGGACGGGACAGGGCTATTTCCAGCTTTCTTT. Residues: CASSQDGTGLFPAFF.

This clonotype was counted a few times. The chain combines TRBV20-1 with TRBJ2-1; TRBD1 matches 8 bases. The ends lost 5 bases at V and 6 bases at J; junction bases unmatched: 12. This CDR3 is built from 15 residues. The V gene's germline CDR1 is DFQATT and CDR2 SNEGSKA (reference sequence). The CDR3 loop reads CSALGGQGAINEQFF. In DNA form, the CDR3 reads TGCAGTGCTTTAGGCGGGCAGGGGGCTATCAATGAGCAGTTCTTC.

In DNA, the CDR3 is TGTGCCAGCAGCGCTCTACCGGGACAGGGTGGAGAAAAACTGTTTTTT. Its protein is CASSALPGQGGEKLFF. J is TRBJ1-4 and V is TRBV7-9; TRBD1 matches at 9 bases. Germline V lookup: CDR1 SEHNR, CDR2 FQNEAQ (reference sequence). The J segment lost 8 bases and the V segment lost 5 bases, leaving 12 bases of the junction unmatched. This CDR3 contains 16 residues.

DNA for the CDR3: TGTGCCACCAGCAGAGATGTCGGAGACGAGCAGTACTTC. Translated, it gives CATSRDVGDEQYF. V usage is TRBV15 and J usage is TRBJ2-7; the D is unclear. The CDR3 extends over 13 amino acids. Trimming took 0 bases from V and 5 from J, leaving 8 bases between them. The germline gives CDR1 LNHNV, CDR2 YYDKDF (reference sequence).

The chain employs TRBV14 and TRBJ2-5; a weak D match, TRBD1 (7 bases). TRBJ2-1 matches the DNA end more closely, so the J call is doubtful. From germline, CDR1 is SGHDN and CDR2 FVKESK. This CDR3 has 15 residues. The CDR3 DNA is TGTGCCAGCAGCGATCAGGGGGGTTATGTAAGTGAGCAGTTCTTC. Translated: CASSDQGGYVSEQFF.

The J gene is TRBJ2-1, the V gene TRBV12-3 or TRBV12-4; D is ambiguous. V gave up 3 bases and J gave up 8 bases, with 20 bases separating them. The CDR3 is made up of 16 amino acids. CDR3 nucleotides: TGTGCCAGCAGTTTTTTTTTGCCGGGTCCGCAGGATGAGCAGTTCTTC. It specifies CASSFFLPGPQDEQFF.

This clonotype was detected a few times. V and J are TRBV7-9 and TRBJ2-2; 8 positions agree with TRBD1. The CDR3 is made up of 14 amino acids. The germline CDR1 and CDR2 sequences are SEHNR and FQNEAQ (reference sequence). The V and J ends lost 7 bases and 7 bases, in that order; junction bases with no gene match: 8. CDR3 amino acids: CASTEYRGYGELFF. CDR3 DNA sequence: TGTGCCAGCACGGAATACAGGGGGTACGGGGAGCTGTTTTTT.